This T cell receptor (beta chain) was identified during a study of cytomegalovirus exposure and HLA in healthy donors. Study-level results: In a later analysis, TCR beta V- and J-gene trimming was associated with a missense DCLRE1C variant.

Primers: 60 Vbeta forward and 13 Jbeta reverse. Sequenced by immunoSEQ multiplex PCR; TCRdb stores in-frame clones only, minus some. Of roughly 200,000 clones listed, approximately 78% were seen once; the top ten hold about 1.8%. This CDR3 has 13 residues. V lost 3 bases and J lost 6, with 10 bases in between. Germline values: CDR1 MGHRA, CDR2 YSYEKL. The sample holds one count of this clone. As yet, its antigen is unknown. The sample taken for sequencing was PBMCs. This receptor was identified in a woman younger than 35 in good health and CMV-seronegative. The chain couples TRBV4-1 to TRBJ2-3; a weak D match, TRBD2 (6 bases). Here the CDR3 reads CASSHTEGDTQYF. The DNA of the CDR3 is TGCGCCAGCAGCCATACGGAGGGGGATACGCAGTATTTT.